These 5 T cell receptor beta chains originate from one sample sequenced in a study of beta chain features in type 1 diabetes. Isolated RNA was reverse transcribed in full, so expressed TCRB transcripts were sequenced. The data were produced by immunoSEQ multiplex PCR, yet TCRdb's version contains in-frame clones alone and is incomplete. The table lists roughly 250,000 clones, 9.6% of them singletons. Input material: naive CD4+ T cells from blood. These receptors came from a woman between 18 and 30 years old in good health.

This clone has more than one count but fewer than ten. The V gene is TRBV5-1, the J gene TRBJ1-4; D is unclear. Germline CDR1 is SGHRS and CDR2 is YFSETQ. The V gene lost 0 bases and the J gene lost 1 base, with 13 bases spanning the gap. The CDR3 has 17 amino acids. The CDR3 nucleotides are TGCGCCAGCAGCTTGGCCAGGTCCCATCAAACTAATGAAAAACTGTTTTTT. This gives the protein CASSLARSHQTNEKLFF.

The chain recombines TRBV5-1 with TRBJ2-3; tentative D call: TRBD2 (5 bases). The CDR3 contains 14 residues. Trimming stripped 1 base from V and 4 bases from J, with 10 bases between. Germline-derived CDR1 and CDR2 are SGHRS and YFSETQ. The DNA of the CDR3 is TGCGCCAGCAGCTTGAACGTGGAGGCAGATACGCAGTATTTT. This translates into CASSLNVEADTQYF. Full variable domain (rest looked up from reference TRBV5-1 and TRBJ2-3): KAGVTQTPRYLIKTRGQQVTLSCSPISGHRSVSWYQQTPGQGLQFLFEYFSETQRNKGNFPGRFSGRQFSNSRSEMNVSTLELGDSALYLCASSLNVEADTQYFGPGTRLTVL.

The sample holds a few counts of this clone. The CDR3 DNA sequence: TGTGCCAGCAGCCTGCGGCCGAACACTGAAGCTTTCTTT. This gives the protein CASSLRPNTEAFF. The chain employs TRBV7-2 and TRBJ1-1; D gene unclear. Germline V gene sequence: CDR1 SGHTA, CDR2 FQGNSA. The germline V and J ends were trimmed by 5 bases and 1 base, with 8 bases remaining between them. This CDR3 has 13 amino acids.

This clone showed up just a few times. V usage is TRBV2 and J usage is TRBJ1-1; D is ambiguous. The CDR3 runs to 12 residues. Germline V gene lookup returns CDR1 SNHLY and CDR2 FYNNEI. Trimming left V 6 bases short and J 4 bases short, with 9 bases between. The DNA of the CDR3 is TGTGCCAGCAGAAGCTCGGGCACTGAAGCTTTCTTT. Translated: CASRSSGTEAFF.

The rearrangement joins TRBV30 to TRBJ1-1; the D gene is possibly TRBD1 (5 bases). CDR1 is GTSNPN and CDR2 is SVGIG in the germline V gene (reference sequence). This CDR3 is 13 amino acids long. The germline V and J ends were trimmed by 3 bases and 5 bases, with 13 bases remaining between them. The CDR3, as DNA: TGTGCCTGGAGCGGGAGGGGTCGGACTGAAGCTTTCTTT. Protein product: CAWSGRGRTEAFF.